This T cell receptor (beta chain) was sequenced in a study of post-analysis software for immune sequencing data. About the research overall: Secondary progressive, relapsing-remitting and progressive-relapsing multiple sclerosis were among the included disease courses. Regarding the study as a whole: Compared with controls, patients had more of five TRBV segments, including TRBV5-6, TRBV5-1 and TRBV20-1. By F measure, strong co-clustering occurred among samples prepared in the same batch. The study found significantly lower normalized Chao1 diversity in multiple sclerosis patients than in controls.

Every TCR beta cDNA library bore unique molecular identifiers. Each sample of roughly 0.9 to 11 million input T cells yielded roughly 0.5 million cDNA molecules, so each molecule approximated one T cell. TCRdb re-called the PCR reads through MiXCR, storing one row per CDR3 protein. The sample contains approximately 730,000 distinct CDR3 sequences, about 27% of which appear only once. The CDR3 has 11 residues. CDR1 is DFQATT and CDR2 is SNEGSKA in the germline V gene (reference sequence). V was cut by 6 bases and J by 2 bases, with 7 bases left in between. This clonotype was seen a few times. Its antigen is still unknown.

The rearrangement joins TRBV20-1 to TRBJ2-5; no clear D gene. This TCR was recovered from a girl aged 5-17 years with multiple sclerosis. What was sequenced was blood. CDR3 residues: CSALKQETQYF. The CDR3 nucleotides read TGCAGTGCCCTGAAACAAGAGACCCAGTACTTC.